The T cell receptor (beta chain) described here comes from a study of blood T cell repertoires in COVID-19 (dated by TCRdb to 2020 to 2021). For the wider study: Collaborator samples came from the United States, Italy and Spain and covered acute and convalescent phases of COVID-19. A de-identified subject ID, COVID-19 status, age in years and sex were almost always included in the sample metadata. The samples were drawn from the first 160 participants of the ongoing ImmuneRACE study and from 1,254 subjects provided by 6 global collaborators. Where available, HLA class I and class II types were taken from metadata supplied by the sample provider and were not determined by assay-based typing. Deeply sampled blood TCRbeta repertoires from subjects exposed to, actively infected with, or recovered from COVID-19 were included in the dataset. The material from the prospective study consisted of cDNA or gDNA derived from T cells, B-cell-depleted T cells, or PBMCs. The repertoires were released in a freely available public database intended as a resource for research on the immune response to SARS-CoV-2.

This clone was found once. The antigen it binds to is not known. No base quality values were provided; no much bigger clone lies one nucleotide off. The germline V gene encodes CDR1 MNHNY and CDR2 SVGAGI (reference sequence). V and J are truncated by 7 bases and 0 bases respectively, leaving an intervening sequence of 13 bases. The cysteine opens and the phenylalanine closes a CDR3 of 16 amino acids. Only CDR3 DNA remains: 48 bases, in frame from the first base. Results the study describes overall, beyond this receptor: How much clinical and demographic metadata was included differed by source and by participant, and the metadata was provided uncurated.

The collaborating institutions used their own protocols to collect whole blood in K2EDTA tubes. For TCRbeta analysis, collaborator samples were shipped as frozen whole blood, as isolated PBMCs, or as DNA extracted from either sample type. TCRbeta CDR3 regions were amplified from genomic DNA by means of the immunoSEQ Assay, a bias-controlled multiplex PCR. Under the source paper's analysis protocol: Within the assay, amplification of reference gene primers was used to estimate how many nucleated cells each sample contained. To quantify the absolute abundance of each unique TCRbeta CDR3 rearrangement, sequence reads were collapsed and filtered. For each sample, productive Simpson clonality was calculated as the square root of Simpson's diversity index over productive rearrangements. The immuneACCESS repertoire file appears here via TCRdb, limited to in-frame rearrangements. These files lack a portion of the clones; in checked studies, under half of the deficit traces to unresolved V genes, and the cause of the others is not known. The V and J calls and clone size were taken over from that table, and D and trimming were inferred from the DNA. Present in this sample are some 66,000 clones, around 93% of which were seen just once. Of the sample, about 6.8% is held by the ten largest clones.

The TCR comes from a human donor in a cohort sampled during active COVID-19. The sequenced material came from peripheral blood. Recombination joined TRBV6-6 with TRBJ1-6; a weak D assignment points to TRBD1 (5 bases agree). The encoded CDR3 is CASNPGGSSYNSPLHF. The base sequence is TGTGCCAGCAACCCCGGGGGGAGCTCCTATAATTCACCCCTCCACTTT.